The 16 T cell receptor beta chains in this list originate from one sample, sequenced in a study of T cells in Graves' hyperthyroidism and ophthalmopathy. From RNA transcripts, TCR beta CDR3 regions were amplified. The study used the HTBI primer set for a first-round RT-PCR of the TCR CDR3. From the multiplex PCR reads, TCRdb called clonotypes with MiXCR, one entry per CDR3 protein. The table lists over 300,000 distinct CDR3 sequences, approximately 15% of them singletons. Material: blood. The receptors shown here come from a woman aged 60-70 years with Graves' hyperthyroidism.

This chain links TRBV11-3 with TRBJ1-4; D is unclear. The germline CDR1 and CDR2 sequences are SGHNT and YENEEA. V was pared by 0 bases and J by 8 bases, with 10 bases between. The CDR3 spans 14 residues. In DNA form, the CDR3 reads TGTGCCAGCAGCTTAGAATTTTTGGACGAAAAACTGTTTTTT. Its protein product is CASSLEFLDEKLFF.

In its sample, this clonotype was seen a few times. The gene calls are TRBV18 and TRBJ2-2; the match to TRBD1 covers 8 bases. V lost 2 bases and J lost 3; bases outside the gene matches: 14. The length of the CDR3 is 19 residues. CDR1 is KGHSH and CDR2 is LQKENI in the germline V gene. The CDR3 nucleotides read TGTGCCAGCTCACCATACCGTGGACAGGGCGGTTTTCACACCGGGGAGCTGTTTTTT. It yields the protein CASSPYRGQGGFHTGELFF.

V gene TRBV7-2 combines with J gene TRBJ2-5; TRBD2 aligns across 11 bases. CDR1 and CDR2 from the germline V gene are SGHTA and FQGNSA. The CDR3 is 16 residues long. The ends lost 4 bases at V and 0 bases at J; junction bases unmatched: 4. This chain's CDR3 is CASSSRTSGYQETQYF. The CDR3 DNA reads as TGTGCCAGCAGCTCCCGGACTAGCGGGTACCAAGAGACCCAGTACTTC.

This clonotype was seen at least ten times. This chain joins TRBV2 and TRBJ1-6; 7 bases agree with TRBD1. Germline CDR1 is SNHLY and CDR2 is FYNNEI. The CDR3 sequence is 14 residues long. After removal of 6 bases from V and 7 bases from J, the junction contained 6 bases not matched to a gene. The CDR3 spells CASRKGTENSPLHF. CDR3 nucleotide sequence: TGTGCCAGCAGAAAAGGGACAGAAAATTCACCCCTCCACTTT.

This clonotype was counted at least ten times. The chain is built from TRBV20-1 and TRBJ2-7; 10 bases are a match to TRBD2. The CDR3 extends over 15 amino acids. J gave up 6 bases and V 3 bases, and 11 bases lay outside the gene matches. Germline V gives CDR1 DFQATT, CDR2 SNEGSKA (reference sequence). CDR3 nucleotide sequence: TGCAGTGCTAGGGCTAGCGGGAGAAAGGACGGCGAGCAGTACTTC. It yields the protein CSARASGRKDGEQYF.

The chain is built from TRBV6-1 and TRBJ2-7; TRBD1 aligns across 10 bases. This CDR3 region has 14 residues. Germline V gene lookup returns CDR1 MNHNS and CDR2 SASEGT. V lost 2 bases and J lost 5; bases outside the gene matches: 3. The CDR3 loop is CASSEPGQGHEQYF. DNA for the CDR3: TGTGCCAGCAGTGAACCGGGACAGGGGCACGAGCAGTACTTC.

The CDR3 sequence: CASSERRGQGKNSPLHF. CDR3 sequence (DNA): TGTGCCAGCAGTGAAAGGAGGGGACAGGGGAAAAATTCACCCCTCCACTTT. This chain uses TRBV6-1 with TRBJ1-6, with 10 positions matching TRBD1. Germline CDR1 MNHNS, CDR2 SASEGT. J was trimmed by 7 bases and V by 2 bases; bases with no gene match: 8. The CDR3 is made up of 17 amino acids.

The table lists this clonotype with many counts. The rearrangement links TRBV29-1 to TRBJ2-1, with no clear D. The V and J ends lost 5 bases and 0 bases respectively, with 17 bases between them. This CDR3 has 16 amino acids. Per germline, CDR1 SQVTM and CDR2 ANQGSEA. The chain's CDR3 is CSVSPQHLSSYNEQFF. The CDR3 nucleotides are TGCAGCGTTTCCCCCCAACATCTGAGCTCCTACAATGAGCAGTTCTTC.

The rearrangement joins TRBV5-1 to TRBJ2-2; 7 bases map to TRBD2. Trimming removed 4 bases from V and 3 bases from J; junction bases left unmatched: 6. CDR3 length: 15 residues. The V gene's germline CDR1 is SGHRS and CDR2 YFSETQ. The CDR3 bases are TGCGCCAGCAGCATAACTAGCGCAGACACCGGGGAGCTGTTTTTT. It codes for CASSITSADTGELFF.

This clonotype was counted a few times. V gene TRBV4-1 combines with J gene TRBJ2-1, with D possibly called TRBD1 or TRBD2 (6 bases each). The CDR3 extends over 16 amino acids. Trimming took 0 bases from V and 4 from J, leaving 13 bases between them. In germline, CDR1 is MGHRA, CDR2 YSYEKL. The CDR3 DNA reads as TGCGCCAGCAGCCAAGATTCCGGGGGCAGGTACAATGAGCAGTTCTTC. It specifies CASSQDSGGRYNEQFF.

Concerning this clonotype itself: A read error may explain this, as a much larger clone is one base away. This rearrangement joins TRBV20-1 to TRBJ1-2; TRBD1 matches 7 bases. The CDR3 length is 13 residues. Looked up from germline, CDR1 is DFQATT and CDR2 is SNEGSKA (reference sequence). The CDR3 region is CSARDRGVGGYAF. In nucleotides, the CDR3 is TGCAGTGCTAGGGATCGGGGAGTAGGGGGCTACGCCTTC.

This clonotype was seen only a few times. The chain combines TRBV5-1 with TRBJ1-2; no clear D gene. The CDR3 runs 15 residues. Germline CDR1 reads SGHRS; CDR2 reads YFSETQ. V was pared by 4 bases and J by 5 bases, with 18 bases between. For the CDR3, the DNA is TGCGCCAGCAGCCCGGCCGGGTTCCCTTCGTATGGCTACACCTTC. Residues: CASSPAGFPSYGYTF.

V usage is TRBV5-8 and J usage is TRBJ1-1, with D tentatively TRBD1 (6 bases). V was shortened by 3 bases and J by 1 base, with 10 bases between the two germline ends. Germline loops: CDR1 SGHTS, CDR2 YDEGEE. The CDR3 loop spans 14 amino acids. The CDR3 protein is CASSWGQSNTEAFF. The CDR3 bases are TGTGCCAGCAGCTGGGGACAATCGAACACTGAAGCTTTCTTT.

The chain uses TRBV6-2 or TRBV6-3 and TRBJ2-7, with 8 bases aligning to TRBD2. There are 14 residues in the CDR3. J lost 6 bases, V lost 7 bases, and 11 bases had no gene match. CDR1 is MNHEY, CDR2 SVGEGT, per germline. CDR3 nucleotides: TGTGCCAGCACCCAGTCCGGGAGGGCAGGCGAGCAGTACTTC. It yields the protein CASTQSGRAGEQYF.

This clonotype has a count of ten or more. The V and J genes are TRBV5-1 and TRBJ2-3, with 10 bases fitting TRBD2. After removal of 0 bases from V and 3 bases from J, the junction contained 4 bases not matched to a gene. This CDR3 has 16 residues. Per germline, CDR1 SGHRS and CDR2 YFSETQ. The CDR3, as DNA: TGCGCCAGCAGCTTGGCTAGCGGGAGTCGGACAGATACGCAGTATTTT. Protein product: CASSLASGSRTDTQYF.

The rearrangement uses TRBV3-1 and TRBJ2-5; no clear D. From germline, CDR1 is LGHDT and CDR2 YNNKEL (reference sequence). V dropped 1 base and J dropped 4 bases, with 7 bases sitting between them. This CDR3 contains 13 residues. The CDR3 protein is CASSQGVGETQYF. DNA of the CDR3: TGTGCCAGCAGCCAAGGGGTGGGAGAGACCCAGTACTTC.